These T cell receptor beta chains were read from a single sample in a study of cytomegalovirus exposure and HLA in healthy donors. Here immunoSEQ multiplex PCR was the method, and the copy in TCRdb shows in-frame clones only, minus some. This table has some 220,000 clones, over 80% appearing once. What was sequenced was PBMCs. The receptors were gathered from a woman in her late teens or twenties in good health and CMV-seronegative. CDR3s include the opening cysteine and the closing phenylalanine or tryptophan. A D gene is named only where the DNA matches it firmly. Expanded clones get a size class; other rows say once, few or many, or leave the size out.

>17|TRBV30|TRBJ1-4|NA|NA
CAWSVPPPQGSYEKLFF
TGTGCCTGGAGTGTACCCCCCCCACAGGGCAGCTATGAAAAACTGTTTTTT
>14|TRBV5-1|TRBJ1-3|NA|NA
CASRPGDSGNTIYF
TGCGCCAGCCGTCCTGGAGACTCTGGAAACACCATATATTTT
>14|TRBV27|TRBJ1-5|NA|once
CASSPQGSNQPQHF
TGTGCCAGCAGTCCACAGGGTTCCAATCAGCCCCAGCATTTT
>15|TRBV2|TRBJ2-7|TRBD2|NA
CASKSGSGVSGEQYF
TGTGCCAGCAAATCGGGCAGCGGGGTGTCAGGCGAGCAGTACTTC
>15|TRBV7-6|TRBJ1-1|TRBD1|few
CASSSPGGRNTEAFF
TGTGCCAGCAGCTCCCCAGGGGGCCGGAACACTGAAGCTTTCTTT
>14|TRBV19|TRBJ2-7|NA|NA
CASSIGTGRYEQYF
TGTGCCAGTAGTATAGGCACAGGGCGATACGAGCAGTACTTC
>16|TRBV6-5|TRBJ2-2|TRBD1|NA
CASSYSEDRDTGELFF
TGTGCCAGCAGTTACTCAGAAGACAGGGACACCGGGGAGCTGTTTTTT
>15|TRBV25-1|TRBJ2-1|TRBD2|NA
CASSRAGVFIDEQFF
TGTGCCAGCAGTCGAGCGGGAGTGTTTATCGATGAGCAGTTCTTC
>13|TRBV11-2|TRBJ1-2|TRBD1|NA
CASSPGTDYGYTF
TGTGCCAGCAGCCCCGGGACAGACTATGGCTACACCTTC
>15|TRBV28|TRBJ2-3|NA|NA
CASSFYGQGGDTQYF
TGTGCCAGCAGTTTTTATGGGCAGGGAGGAGATACGCAGTATTTT
>16|TRBV9|TRBJ2-2|TRBD1|NA
CASSGRTGSKTGELFF
TGTGCCAGCAGCGGTCGGACAGGGTCCAAAACCGGGGAGCTGTTTTTT
>14|TRBV13|TRBJ1-1|NA|NA
CASFLRAMDTEAFF
TGTGCCAGCTTCCTGAGGGCTATGGACACTGAAGCTTTCTTT
>13|TRBV11-2|TRBJ1-5|NA|NA
CASSSGTFQPQHF
TGTGCCAGCAGCTCCGGGACATTTCAGCCCCAGCATTTT
>13|TRBV28|TRBJ1-2|NA|NA
CASSPDPGYGYTF
TGTGCCAGCAGCCCCGACCCAGGCTATGGCTACACCTTC
>14|TRBV15|TRBJ1-2|NA|NA
CATSRVAGDYGYTF
TGTGCCACCAGCAGAGTAGCAGGGGATTATGGCTACACCTTC
>18|TRBV7-6|TRBJ2-7|TRBD2|NA
CASSLGELGAGGEYEQYF
TGTGCCAGCAGCTTAGGGGAATTGGGAGCGGGAGGTGAATACGAGCAGTACTTC
>11|TRBV20-1|TRBJ1-5|NA|NA
CSVQSNQPQHF
TGCAGTGTACAGAGCAATCAGCCCCAGCATTTT
>15|TRBV11-2|TRBJ1-2|NA|NA
CASSSGLRVSYGYTF
TGTGCCAGCAGCTCCGGTCTCAGGGTGAGCTATGGCTACACCTTC
>14|TRBV30|TRBJ2-5|NA|NA
CAWSARAYQETQYF
TGTGCCTGGAGCGCGAGGGCATATCAAGAGACCCAGTACTTC
>16|TRBV7-9|TRBJ2-1|TRBD2|NA
CASSLVAGGKYNEQFF
TGTGCCAGCAGCTTAGTTGCGGGAGGGAAGTACAATGAGCAGTTCTTC
>12|TRBV28|TRBJ2-7|NA|NA
CASSFPIPEQYF
TGTGCCAGCAGTTTCCCTATTCCCGAGCAGTACTTC
>15|TRBV28|TRBJ1-3|NA|NA
CASRIGAFSGNTIYF
TGTGCCAGCAGGATTGGGGCCTTCTCTGGAAACACCATATATTTT
>17|TRBV4-2|TRBJ2-2|TRBD2|NA
CASSQGIAGGPTGELFF
TGTGCCAGCAGCCAAGGGATAGCGGGAGGGCCCACCGGGGAGCTGTTTTTT
>13|TRBV6-6|TRBJ2-7|NA|NA
CASSRASSYEQYF
TGTGCCAGCAGTAGAGCTTCCTCCTACGAGCAGTACTTC
>15|TRBV6-4|TRBJ1-2|NA|NA
CASSVFPGSYDGYTF
TGTGCCAGCAGTGTTTTTCCGGGGTCTTATGATGGCTACACCTTC
>16|TRBV15|TRBJ2-1|NA|NA
CATSRGRGSSYNEQFF
TGTGCCACCAGCAGAGGCCGTGGGAGCTCCTACAATGAGCAGTTCTTC
>16|TRBV7-9|TRBJ2-7|TRBD1|NA
CASGSRNRDRTYEQYF
TGTGCCAGCGGATCCAGAAACCGGGACAGGACCTACGAGCAGTACTTC
>13|TRBV10-3|TRBJ1-2|NA|NA
CAIRVLGAYGYTF
TGTGCCATCAGGGTTTTGGGGGCGTATGGCTACACCTTC
>16|TRBV5-1|TRBJ1-1|TRBD1|NA
CASSLATGGVQTEAFF
TGCGCCAGCAGCTTGGCGACAGGGGGCGTTCAGACTGAAGCTTTCTTT
>16|TRBV5-1|TRBJ1-2|NA|once
CASSSARQAANYGYTF
TGCGCCAGCAGCTCAGCAAGACAGGCTGCTAACTATGGCTACACCTTC
>15|TRBV27|TRBJ2-7|TRBD1|NA
CASRPPGTGESEQYF
TGTGCCAGCAGACCCCCCGGGACAGGGGAATCCGAGCAGTACTTC
>16|TRBV7-2|TRBJ2-1|NA|NA
CASTSKAASSYNEQFF
TGTGCCAGCACCTCAAAAGCGGCCTCATCCTACAATGAGCAGTTCTTC
>16|TRBV27|TRBJ2-5|TRBD2|NA
CASSPRLAGQQETQYF
TGTGCCAGCAGTCCCCGCCTAGCGGGACAACAAGAGACCCAGTACTTC
>14|TRBV4-2|TRBJ2-7|TRBD1|few
CASSHGTGTYEQYF
TGTGCCAGCAGCCACGGGACAGGCACCTACGAGCAGTACTTC
>15|TRBV4-2|TRBJ2-1|NA|NA
CASSQDTDSFGEQFF
TGTGCCAGCAGCCAAGATACTGATTCCTTCGGTGAGCAGTTCTTC
>12|TRBV28|TRBJ1-2|NA|NA
CASSLYNWGYTF
TGTGCCAGCAGTTTGTATAACTGGGGCTACACCTTC
>13|TRBV6-5|TRBJ1-2|TRBD1|NA
CASRGGTDYGYTF
TGTGCCAGCAGAGGTGGGACAGACTATGGCTACACCTTC
>14|TRBV27|TRBJ1-5|TRBD1|NA
CASSPTGGGQPQHF
TGTGCCAGCAGTCCGACAGGGGGCGGTCAGCCCCAGCATTTT
>16|TRBV15|TRBJ1-3|NA|NA
CATSRDLGLSGNTIYF
TGTGCCACCAGCAGAGACTTGGGACTATCTGGAAACACCATATATTTT
>14|TRBV6-5|TRBJ1-1|NA|NA
CASRQLDRYTEAFF
TGTGCCAGCAGACAACTAGACAGGTACACTGAAGCTTTCTTT
>16|TRBV5-1|TRBJ2-6|NA|NA
CASSLEQGLLANVLTF
TGCGCCAGCAGCTTGGAACAGGGCCTTCTTGCCAACGTCCTGACTTTC
>17|TRBV27|TRBJ2-1|TRBD2|NA
CASSPRLAGGVGNEQFF
TGTGCCAGCAGTCCCCGACTAGCGGGAGGTGTAGGAAATGAGCAGTTCTTC
>13|TRBV5-1|TRBJ2-1|NA|NA
CASSQGVLNEQFF
TGCGCCAGCAGCCAGGGTGTTTTGAATGAGCAGTTCTTC
>17|TRBV27|TRBJ2-7|TRBD2|once
CASSLFRGRGGRYEQYF
TGTGCCAGCAGTTTATTCCGGGGTCGGGGGGGCAGGTACGAGCAGTACTTC
>14|TRBV2|TRBJ2-5|NA|NA
CASTLTESQETQYF
TGTGCCAGCACCCTGACAGAAAGCCAAGAGACCCAGTACTTC
>14|TRBV11-2|TRBJ1-2|NA|NA
CASSSPARVNGYTF
TGTGCCAGCAGTTCACCGGCCAGGGTGAACGGCTACACCTTC
>14|TRBV11-3|TRBJ2-1|TRBD2|NA
CASSPGGVYNEQFF
TGTGCCAGCAGTCCCGGGGGGGTTTACAATGAGCAGTTCTTC
>16|TRBV18|TRBJ2-7|TRBD1|NA
CASSPYSGGRGNEQYF
TGTGCCAGCTCACCTTATTCAGGGGGCCGAGGTAACGAGCAGTACTTC
>15|TRBV2|TRBJ2-7|NA|NA
CASTSGRGNAYEQYF
TGTGCCAGCACCAGTGGGCGGGGAAACGCCTACGAGCAGTACTTC